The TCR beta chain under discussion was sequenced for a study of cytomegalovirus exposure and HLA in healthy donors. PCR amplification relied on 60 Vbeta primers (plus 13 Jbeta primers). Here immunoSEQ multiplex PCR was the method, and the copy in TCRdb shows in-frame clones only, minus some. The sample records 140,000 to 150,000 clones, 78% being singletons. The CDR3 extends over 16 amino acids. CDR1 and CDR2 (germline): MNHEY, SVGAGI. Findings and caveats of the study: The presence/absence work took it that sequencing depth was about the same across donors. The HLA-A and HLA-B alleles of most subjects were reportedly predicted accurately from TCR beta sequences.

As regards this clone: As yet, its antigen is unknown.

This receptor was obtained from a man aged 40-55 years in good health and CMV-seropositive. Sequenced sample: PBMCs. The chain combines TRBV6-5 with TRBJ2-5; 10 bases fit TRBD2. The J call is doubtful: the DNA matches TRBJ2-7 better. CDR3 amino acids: CASSSLGLAESYEQYF. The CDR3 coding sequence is TGTGCCAGCAGTTCACTAGGACTAGCGGAGTCCTACGAGCAGTACTTC.